The rows below give T cell receptor beta chains drawn from one sample of a study of shared clonotypes between healthy human individuals. Generated by immunoSEQ multiplex PCR, the TCRdb table keeps only in-frame clones and is missing some. This table holds roughly 770,000 clones, about 96% found once. Sequencing input: naive CD8+ T cells sorted from blood. These receptors were obtained from a man aged 25 to 40 in good health. Each CDR3 is given with its conserved first and last residue. A D gene is named only where the DNA matches it firmly. The listing skips clone size in some rows; elsewhere it reads once, few, many or a size class.

cdr3_nt: TGTGCCAGCAGGCCCACAGGTGCCAACTATGGCTACACCTTC
cdr3_aa: CASRPTGANYGYTF
d_call: -
j_call: TRBJ1-2
v_call: TRBV6-1
clone_size: -

cdr3_nt: TGTGCCAGCAGCGCACTATCGGGACTAGCGGTCACAGATACGCAGTATTTT
cdr3_aa: CASSALSGLAVTDTQYF
d_call: TRBD2
j_call: TRBJ2-3
v_call: TRBV13
clone_size: -

cdr3_nt: TGTGCCAGCAGCGAAAATGGCCCCAACGGCGAGCAGTACTTC
cdr3_aa: CASSENGPNGEQYF
d_call: -
j_call: TRBJ2-7
v_call: TRBV7-9
clone_size: -

cdr3_nt: TGTGCCAGCAGCCCCCCCACGTCAACAGATACGCAGTATTTT
cdr3_aa: CASSPPTSTDTQYF
d_call: -
j_call: TRBJ2-3
v_call: TRBV7-9
clone_size: -

cdr3_nt: TGTGCCAGCAGTTACTCAGGCAGCACAGATACGCAGTATTTT
cdr3_aa: CASSYSGSTDTQYF
d_call: -
j_call: TRBJ2-3
v_call: TRBV6-5
clone_size: -

cdr3_nt: TGCGCCAGCAGCTTGGTCGGGACAGGGGCCTACGAGCAGTACTTC
cdr3_aa: CASSLVGTGAYEQYF
d_call: TRBD1
j_call: TRBJ2-7
v_call: TRBV5-1
clone_size: once

cdr3_nt: TGTGCCTGGAGTCAAGGGAGGGGTGATGGCTACACCTTC
cdr3_aa: CAWSQGRGDGYTF
d_call: -
j_call: TRBJ1-2
v_call: TRBV30
clone_size: -

cdr3_nt: TGTGCCAGCAGCTTGGTGGGAGGGAACTCCTACAATGAGCAGTTCTTC
cdr3_aa: CASSLVGGNSYNEQFF
d_call: TRBD2
j_call: TRBJ2-1
v_call: TRBV5-4
clone_size: -

cdr3_nt: TGTGCCACCAGCAGCGCGGCGACAACTAATGAAAAACTGTTTTTT
cdr3_aa: CATSSAATTNEKLFF
d_call: -
j_call: TRBJ1-4
v_call: TRBV15
clone_size: -

cdr3_nt: TGTGCCAGCAGTTTATCTGGGGGGGGCTATGGCTACACCTTC
cdr3_aa: CASSLSGGGYGYTF
d_call: -
j_call: TRBJ1-2
v_call: TRBV27
clone_size: -

cdr3_nt: TGTGCCAGCAGCTTAGACAGTTTGAGCGGCTACACCTTC
cdr3_aa: CASSLDSLSGYTF
d_call: -
j_call: TRBJ1-2
v_call: TRBV9
clone_size: -

cdr3_nt: TGTGCCAGCAGTTTCCGGGACAGGGGGGTGAACACTGAAGCTTTCTTT
cdr3_aa: CASSFRDRGVNTEAFF
d_call: TRBD1
j_call: TRBJ1-1
v_call: TRBV28
clone_size: -

cdr3_nt: TGCGCCAGCAGCTTGGAGGTGTTAGGCACAGATACGCAGTATTTT
cdr3_aa: CASSLEVLGTDTQYF
d_call: -
j_call: TRBJ2-3
v_call: TRBV5-1
clone_size: -

cdr3_nt: TGTGCCAGCAGCTTAGGCACGGGACTAGGTGTCTACGAGCAGTACTTC
cdr3_aa: CASSLGTGLGVYEQYF
d_call: TRBD2
j_call: TRBJ2-7
v_call: TRBV5-4
clone_size: once